This T cell receptor (beta chain) was recovered during a study of T cells after yellow fever vaccination (dated by TCRdb to the late 2010s). In the study overall: The SMART-Seq v4 Ultra Low Input RNA kit was used to prepare libraries from fractions with low cell numbers. To track T-cell clones before and after primary and booster YFV17D yellow fever vaccination, bulk TCR alpha and beta repertoires were sequenced longitudinally. The cohort comprised two healthy male donors, one aged 18 to 30 and one aged 30 to 40 years. Blood was drawn at multiple timepoints before and after primary and secondary immunization, with bulk PBMC replicates and cell subsets isolated.

The meaning of the sample's treatment or condition label: live attenuated yellow fever vaccine strain. At every blood-draw timepoint, two biological replicates of bulk PBMCs were collected. PBMCs were isolated from peripheral blood using a standard Ficoll-Paque protocol. RNA was extracted with TriZol from bulk PBMCs, CD4 and CD8 fractions, and dextramer-positive and dextramer-negative fractions. This clonotype was observed a handful of times. Its binding antigen is unknown. There are no base qualities to consult, and no much larger clone falls within one base. TCR cDNA was synthesized by 5'RACE template switching, which introduced a universal primer site and unique molecular identifiers. cDNA synthesis was primed from both the TCR alpha and TCR beta constant segments. Library amplification used two PCR steps, and the second PCR step added sample barcodes and sequencing adapters. Sequencing of libraries was done on Illumina HiSeq 2500 (2x100 bp) or NovaSeq (2x150 bp). The published analysis was carried out like this. MIGEC was used to demultiplex reads and collapse the reads into UMI consensus sequences, and MiXCR was used for V(D)J alignment. Clonotypes responding to the vaccine were identified with edgeR on replicate PBMC samples, with the criteria of FDR below 0.01 and a log2 fold change above 5 up to day 15. Each bulk clonotype was labeled CD4 or CD8 based on which sequenced repertoire, CD4 or CD8, contained the clonotype at higher abundance. TCRdb cleaned the public reads at Q25 with fastp, built clones with MiXCR and kept in-frame beta chains. All rows with the same CDR3 protein become a single entry with the most common DNA and genes. These V and J calls are TCRdb output, not the study's own analysis. A total of hundreds of thousands of distinct CDR3 sequences appear in this sample, approximately 13% of them only once. The ten largest clones take up more than 13% of the sample.

What the research found in general, with its limitations: Because only a couple of donors were included in the study, the extent to which the findings can be generalized is limited. Computational filtering was required because FACS-sorted repertoires could contain abundant contaminating clonotypes from the bulk population. After the booster, most of the clones that had expanded following primary vaccination were detected again (just under 97% of CD4 and 80% to 90% of CD8), which suggests that memory was broadly maintained. A small share of clonotypes occurred in both CD4 and CD8 compartments, likely arising from convergent recombination. The secondary T-cell response was found to be weaker but faster than the primary response, with a peak reached on day 5 rather than on day 15.

From the germline V gene, CDR1 is ENHRY and CDR2 is SYGVKD. There are 16 amino acids in the CDR3, from cysteine to phenylalanine inclusive. Solely the CDR3 DNA is kept, with 48 bases framed from the first base. At the junction V is shortened by 0 bases and J by 6 bases; bases outside the gene matches: 5. The chain couples TRBV10-3 to TRBJ2-7; 13 of the junction bases match TRBD2. Sequencing was performed on PBMCs, taken on the day of the yellow fever booster vaccination. The receptor was isolated from a man aged 25 to 40 who received the YFV17D yellow fever vaccine. The CDR3 in this case is CAISESTSGRSSEQYF. In nucleotides, the sequence is TGTGCCATCAGTGAGTCGACTAGCGGGAGGTCGTCCGAGCAGTACTTC.